The 21 T cell receptor beta chains below come from one sample, sequenced in a study of control samples from healthy donors and cancer patients. Libraries were prepared by immunoSEQ multiplex PCR; TCRdb keeps only in-frame clonotypes and omits some of them. The sample comprises some 100,000 clones, almost 90% of which are singletons, and roughly 15% rests with the top ten. What was sequenced was blood. Every receptor here comes from a man between 25 and 39 years old in good health.

The rearrangement uses TRBV2 and TRBJ2-4; D is unclear. The CDR3 is 15 amino acids. CDR1 is SNHLY, CDR2 FYNNEI, per germline. V gave up 7 bases and J gave up 0 bases, with 13 bases separating them. The chain's CDR3 is CASKQTKIAKNIQYF. CDR3 nucleotides: TGTGCCAGCAAGCAGACGAAAATAGCCAAAAACATTCAGTACTTC.

Concerning this clone itself: Within the sample, other DNA sequences also encode this same CDR3. V is TRBV18 and J is TRBJ1-5, with TRBD1 as a possible D gene (5 bases). The CDR3 consists of 13 residues. V lost 2 bases to trimming and J lost 7 bases, with 9 bases between them. Germline V gene data show CDR1 as KGHSH and CDR2 as LQKENI. CDR3 nucleotide sequence: TGTGCCAGCTCACCAGGGGGTGGGCAGCCCCAGCATTTT. The encoded protein is CASSPGGGQPQHF.

The chain uses TRBV7-9 and TRBJ2-3; tentatively, D is TRBD2 (6 bases). Deletions cut 2 bases from V and 0 bases from J, with 9 bases between. This CDR3 has 15 amino acids. The germline V gene encodes CDR1 SEHNR and CDR2 FQNEAQ (reference sequence). For the CDR3, the DNA is TGTGCCAGCAGCTTATCGGACTACAGCACAGATACGCAGTATTTT. It yields the protein CASSLSDYSTDTQYF. Variable domain in full (rest from reference TRBV7-9 and TRBJ2-3): DTGVSQNPRHKITKRGQNVTFRCDPISEHNRLYWYRQTLGQGPEFLTYFQNEAQLEKSRLLSDRFSAERPKGSFSTLEIQRTEQGDSAMYLCASSLSDYSTDTQYFGPGTRLTVL.

This chain connects TRBV9 to TRBJ2-1; tentatively, D is TRBD2 (6 bases). This CDR3 has 12 amino acids. V was pared by 7 bases and J by 6 bases, with 11 bases between. Germline values: CDR1 SGDLS, CDR2 YYNGEE. CDR3 region: CASGGNSNEQFF. The CDR3 DNA is TGTGCCAGCGGGGGGAATAGCAATGAGCAGTTCTTC.

The gene calls are TRBV6-6 and TRBJ1-1; TRBD1 matches at 7 bases. With 1 base clipped from V and 2 bases from J, the junction kept 4 bases outside the gene matches. The CDR3 extends over 15 amino acids. Germline V gene sequence: CDR1 MNHNY, CDR2 SVGAGI (reference sequence). As DNA, the CDR3 is TGTGCCAGCAGTTACTTAGGGACAGTCAACACTGAAGCTTTCTTT. Translated: CASSYLGTVNTEAFF.

This chain's CDR3 is CASSWSGRRYEQYF. The CDR3 nucleotides read TGTGCCAGCAGCTGGAGCGGGAGGCGTTACGAGCAGTACTTC. The rearrangement uses TRBV7-2 and TRBJ2-7; TRBD2 aligns across 9 bases. The CDR3 sequence is 14 residues long. V lost 4 bases, J lost 4 bases, and 5 bases stayed unmatched. Germline CDR1 is SGHTA and CDR2 is FQGNSA.

The chain couples TRBV7-3 to TRBJ2-1; a possible D gene is TRBD1 (6 bases). CDR1 and CDR2 (germline): SGHTA, FQGTGA. Deletions cut 4 bases from V and 4 bases from J, with 8 bases between. This CDR3 has 13 residues. The CDR3 coding sequence is TGTGCCAGCAGCTGGGACACTTACAATGAGCAGTTCTTC. Translated, it gives CASSWDTYNEQFF.

J is TRBJ2-2 and V is TRBV25-1; D call uncertain. Germline assignment: CDR1 MGHDK and CDR2 SYGVNS. This CDR3 contains 11 residues. V lost 7 bases and J lost 5, with 5 bases in between. CDR3 in DNA: TGTGCCAGCACCCTTACCGGGGAGCTGTTTTTT. It codes for CASTLTGELFF.

The CDR3 DNA follows: TGTGCCAGCTCACCCAAGATGACAGGAAGCTCTGGAAACACCATATATTTT. Its protein product is CASSPKMTGSSGNTIYF. This chain connects TRBV18 to TRBJ1-3; TRBD1 might be the D (6 bases). The germline V and J ends were trimmed by 3 bases and 0 bases, with 15 bases remaining between them. Germline values: CDR1 KGHSH, CDR2 LQKENI. The CDR3 is 17 amino acids.

The chain carries TRBV28 and TRBJ2-7; D may be TRBD1 or TRBD2 (5 bases each). The CDR3 is 16 residues long. V shed 6 bases and J shed 4 bases, with 22 bases lying between them. Germline V gives CDR1 MDHEN, CDR2 SYDVKM. The CDR3 here is CASSPAGTLKRYEQYF. The DNA for the CDR3 is TGTGCCAGCAGCCCCGCCGGGACGCTCAAAAGATACGAGCAGTACTTC. Full variable domain (rest looked up from reference TRBV28 and TRBJ2-7): DVKVTQSSRYLVKRTGEKVFLECVQDMDHENMFWYRQDPGLGLRLIYFSYDVKMKEKGDIPEGYSVSREKKERFSLILESASTNQTSMYLCASSPAGTLKRYEQYFGPGTRLTVT.

V gene TRBV5-3 combines with J gene TRBJ2-1, with D maybe TRBD2 (5 bases). TRBV5-3 is sorted into the ORF group, with uncertain function. The CDR3 length is 19 residues. V was shortened by 3 bases and J by 0 bases, with 22 bases between the two germline ends. CDR3 sequence: CARSSGISERVFSYNEQFF. CDR3 sequence (DNA): TGTGCCAGAAGCTCCGGGATCTCAGAGAGGGTTTTCTCCTACAATGAGCAGTTCTTC.

The genes are TRBV6-5 and TRBJ2-7; no clear D gene. V lost 6 bases and J 2 bases, leaving 11 bases between the germline ends. Germline CDR1 and CDR2: MNHEY and SVGAGI. The CDR3 runs 13 residues. The CDR3 is CASSDDVAYEQYF. The CDR3 bases are TGTGCCAGCAGCGACGACGTAGCCTACGAGCAGTACTTC.

The rearrangement links TRBV28 to TRBJ2-7; D may be TRBD2 (6 bases). Germline values: CDR1 MDHEN, CDR2 SYDVKM. Trimming left V 3 bases short and J 3 bases short, with 12 bases between. The CDR3 spans 14 residues. CDR3 protein: CASSLRAGHYEQYF. DNA of the CDR3: TGTGCCAGCAGTTTGAGGGCGGGGCACTACGAGCAGTACTTC. Combining the CDR3 with reference TRBV28 and TRBJ2-7 gives the whole variable domain DVKVTQSSRYLVKRTGEKVFLECVQDMDHENMFWYRQDPGLGLRLIYFSYDVKMKEKGDIPEGYSVSREKKERFSLILESASTNQTSMYLCASSLRAGHYEQYFGPGTRLTVT.

The chain couples TRBV2 to TRBJ1-5, with D perhaps TRBD1 (5 bases). Trimming pared 3 bases from V and 11 bases from J, leaving 20 bases between. The CDR3 is made up of 15 amino acids. Germline V gives CDR1 SNHLY, CDR2 FYNNEI. CDR3 sequence reads: CASSDRGREYRAQHF. CDR3 sequence (DNA): TGTGCCAGCAGTGATAGGGGCAGAGAATATCGGGCCCAGCATTTT.

The chain couples TRBV30 to TRBJ1-1; no definite D call. Trimming shortened V by 1 base and J by 6 bases, and 27 bases separated the two germline ends. The germline CDR1 and CDR2 sequences are GTSNPN and SVGIG (reference sequence). The CDR3 runs to 18 residues. CDR3 amino acids: CAWSAPQTSARRLAEAFF. The CDR3 region has the DNA TGTGCCTGGAGTGCCCCCCAAACCTCCGCGCGGAGATTGGCTGAAGCTTTCTTT.

The genes are TRBV10-1 and TRBJ2-7, with 8 bases identical to TRBD2. The germline V gene encodes CDR1 WNHNN and CDR2 SYGVQD (reference sequence). The CDR3 spans 13 residues. CDR3 coding DNA: TGCGCCAGCAGTGAGTCGACTCGCCTAGCGGGTGAGGTC. Its translation is CASSESTRLAGEV.

This chain connects TRBV27 to TRBJ2-7, with D possibly being TRBD1 (6 bases). Germline V gives CDR1 MNHEY, CDR2 SMNVEV (reference sequence). The V end was cut by 3 bases, the J end by 2 bases, with 11 bases between. The CDR3 spans 14 residues. DNA of the CDR3: TGTGCCAGCAGTTTCAGGGGTCGGACCTACGAGCAGTACTTC. Residues: CASSFRGRTYEQYF.

The V gene is TRBV14, the J gene TRBJ2-7; perhaps TRBD1 as D (6 bases). Trimming left V 5 bases short and J 3 bases short, with 14 bases between. The CDR3 totals 14 residues. CDR1 is SGHDN and CDR2 is FVKESK in the germline V gene. Here the CDR3 reads CASSGAGAGYEQYF. In DNA, the CDR3 is TGTGCCAGCAGCGGGGCAGGGGCAGGCTACGAGCAGTACTTC.

This clone was detected once. The chain couples TRBV4-1 to TRBJ2-1; weak D call: TRBD2 (6 bases). Germline lookup yields CDR1 MGHRA and CDR2 YSYEKL. The CDR3 contains 16 residues. V lost 4 bases and J lost 0, with 13 bases in between. The CDR3 loop is CASSRRAGLSYNEQFF. The CDR3, as DNA: TGCGCCAGCAGCCGGCGGGCGGGACTCTCCTACAATGAGCAGTTCTTC.

V and J are TRBV15 and TRBJ1-4, with 9 nucleotides matching TRBD1. Trimming at V came to 5 bases and at J to 7 bases, leaving 8 bases not matched to a gene. Germline assignment: CDR1 LNHNV and CDR2 YYDKDF (reference sequence). The CDR3 runs to 15 residues. Here the CDR3 DNA reads TGTGCCACCAGCCATGCCGGGACAGGGAGTGAAAAACTGTTTTTT. Amino acid sequence: CATSHAGTGSEKLFF.

The CDR3 sequence is CASSFSPNQPQHF. The CDR3 coding sequence is TGTGCCAGCAGTTTTAGCCCAAATCAGCCCCAGCATTTT. The rearrangement joins TRBV27 to TRBJ1-5; no clear D. Germline CDR1 reads MNHEY; CDR2 reads SMNVEV (reference sequence). This CDR3 is built from 13 residues. With 3 bases removed from V and 4 bases from J, the gap between germline ends came to 7 bases.